Listed below are T cell receptor beta chains from one sample, sequenced in a study of regulatory T cells in long-lasting Graves disease. From the multiplex PCR reads, TCRdb called clonotypes with MiXCR, one entry per CDR3 protein. The sample includes 300,000 or so distinct CDR3 sequences, around 20% of them seen just once. The sequences come from peripheral blood mononuclear cells (PBMCs), collected when the disease was refractory, from a patient treated with antithyroid drugs. The receptors stem from a female donor with Graves disease. CDR3s include the opening cysteine and the closing phenylalanine or tryptophan. Fields, in order: D gene, V gene, J gene, clone size, CDR3 DNA, CDR3 protein. The D gene is left open where the match is weak. Part of the rows lack a size; the others show once, few, many or a class for expanded clones.

>NA|TRBV6-5|TRBJ1-6|NA
TGTGCCAGCAGTTACGAGGGTTATAATTCACCCCTCCACTTT
CASSYEGYNSPLHF
>NA|TRBV20-1|TRBJ1-4|many
TGCAGTGCTAGACCCGCGGGACGGCTTAATGAAAAACTGTTTTTT
CSARPAGRLNEKLFF
>NA|TRBV6-1|TRBJ2-1|few
TGTGCCAGCAGACGGGGGAATGAGCAGTTCTTC
CASRRGNEQFF
>TRBD1|TRBV6-1|TRBJ1-6|NA
TGTGCCAGCAGTTGGACAGGCGGCTCCTATAATTCACCCCTCCACTTT
CASSWTGGSYNSPLHF
>NA|TRBV13|TRBJ2-5|many
TGTGCCAGCAGCAAACCGGCGCGAATAGAGACCCAGTACTTC
CASSKPARIETQYF
>NA|TRBV27|TRBJ1-2|many
TGTGCCAGCAGTTTAATACCCACGGGGAACTATGGCTACACCTTC
CASSLIPTGNYGYTF
>NA|TRBV5-1|TRBJ1-2|NA
TGCGCCAGCAGCTCCGACTTAGGTGGCTACACCTTC
CASSSDLGGYTF
>NA|TRBV10-3|TRBJ1-1|many
TGTGCCATCAGTGAGGCGGTAGGGTCGGGGACTGAAGCTTTCTTT
CAISEAVGSGTEAFF
>NA|TRBV5-4|TRBJ1-2|NA
TGTGCCAGCAGCCTTCTGACAGTTAACTATGGCTACACCTTC
CASSLLTVNYGYTF
>NA|TRBV2|TRBJ2-2|many
TGTGCCAGCAGCGCCGGGCCTTGGACCGGGGAGCTGTTTTTT
CASSAGPWTGELFF